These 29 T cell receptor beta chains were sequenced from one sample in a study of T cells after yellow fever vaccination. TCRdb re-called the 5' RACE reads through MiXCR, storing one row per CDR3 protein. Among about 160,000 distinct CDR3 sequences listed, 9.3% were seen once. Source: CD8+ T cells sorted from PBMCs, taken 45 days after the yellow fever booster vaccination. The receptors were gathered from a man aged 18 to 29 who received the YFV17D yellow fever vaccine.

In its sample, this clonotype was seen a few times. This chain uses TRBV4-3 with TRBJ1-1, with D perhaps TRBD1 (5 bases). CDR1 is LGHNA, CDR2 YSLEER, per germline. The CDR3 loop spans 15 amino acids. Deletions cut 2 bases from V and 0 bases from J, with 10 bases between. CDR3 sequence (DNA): TGCGCCAGCAGCCAAAGGGGCAGGGTGAACACTGAAGCTTTCTTT. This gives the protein CASSQRGRVNTEAFF.

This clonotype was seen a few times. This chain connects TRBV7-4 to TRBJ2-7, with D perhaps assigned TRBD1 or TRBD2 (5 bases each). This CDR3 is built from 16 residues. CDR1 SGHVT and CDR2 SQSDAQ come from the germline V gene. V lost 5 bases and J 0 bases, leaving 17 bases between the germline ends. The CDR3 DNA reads TGTGCCAGCAGCCAAGCTGAGGGACCGATCTCCTACGAGCAGTACTTC. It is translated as CASSQAEGPISYEQYF.

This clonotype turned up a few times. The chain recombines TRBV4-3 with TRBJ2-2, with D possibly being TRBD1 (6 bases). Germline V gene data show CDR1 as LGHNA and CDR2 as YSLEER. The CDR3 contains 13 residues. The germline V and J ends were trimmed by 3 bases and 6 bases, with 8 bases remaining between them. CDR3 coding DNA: TGCGCCAGCAGCCACCCAGGGGCCGGGGAGCTGTTTTTT. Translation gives CASSHPGAGELFF.

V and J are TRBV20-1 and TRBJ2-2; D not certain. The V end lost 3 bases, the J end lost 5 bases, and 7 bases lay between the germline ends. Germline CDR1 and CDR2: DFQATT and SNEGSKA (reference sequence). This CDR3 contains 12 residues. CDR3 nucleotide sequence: TGCAGTGCTAGGCTGGTAACCGGGGAGCTGTTTTTT. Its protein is CSARLVTGELFF.

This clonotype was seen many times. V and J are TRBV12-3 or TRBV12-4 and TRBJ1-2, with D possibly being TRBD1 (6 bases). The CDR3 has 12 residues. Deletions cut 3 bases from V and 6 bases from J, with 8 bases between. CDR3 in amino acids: CASSFGQHGYTF. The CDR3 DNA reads TGTGCCAGCAGTTTCGGACAGCATGGCTACACCTTC.

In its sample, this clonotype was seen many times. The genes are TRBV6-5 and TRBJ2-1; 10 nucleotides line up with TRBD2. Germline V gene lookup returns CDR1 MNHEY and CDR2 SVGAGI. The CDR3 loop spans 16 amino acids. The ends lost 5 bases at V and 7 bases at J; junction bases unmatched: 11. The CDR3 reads CASSSGGGMFVNEQFF. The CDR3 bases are TGTGCCAGCAGTAGCGGGGGGGGTATGTTTGTAAATGAGCAGTTCTTC.

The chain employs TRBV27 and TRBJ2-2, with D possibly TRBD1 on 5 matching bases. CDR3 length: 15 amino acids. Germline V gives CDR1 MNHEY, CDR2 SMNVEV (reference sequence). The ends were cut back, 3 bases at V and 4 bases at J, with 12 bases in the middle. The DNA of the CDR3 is TGTGCCAGCAGTTTGGTGGCCAGGGCCACCGGGGAGCTGTTTTTT. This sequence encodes CASSLVARATGELFF.

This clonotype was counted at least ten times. The CDR3 region has the DNA TGTGCCAGCAGCCCCGACTGGGTGAAAAGCACAGATACGCAGTATTTT. It translates to CASSPDWVKSTDTQYF. The rearrangement uses TRBV6-5 and TRBJ2-3; no definite D call. This CDR3 contains 16 residues. Germline CDR1 and CDR2: MNHEY and SVGAGI. The germline V and J ends were trimmed by 6 bases and 0 bases, with 16 bases remaining between them.

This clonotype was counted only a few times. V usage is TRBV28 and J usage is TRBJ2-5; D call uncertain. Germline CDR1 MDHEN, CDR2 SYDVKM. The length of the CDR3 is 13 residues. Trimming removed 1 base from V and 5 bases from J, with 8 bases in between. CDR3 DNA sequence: TGTGCCAGCAGTTTATTAGGTGCGGAGACCCAGTACTTC. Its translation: CASSLLGAETQYF.

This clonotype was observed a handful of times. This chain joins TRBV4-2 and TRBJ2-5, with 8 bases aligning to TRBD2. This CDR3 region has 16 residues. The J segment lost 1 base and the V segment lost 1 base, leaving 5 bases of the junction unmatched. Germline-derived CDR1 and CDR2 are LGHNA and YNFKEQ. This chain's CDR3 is CASSQVWGLGQETQYF. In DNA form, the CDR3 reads TGTGCCAGCAGCCAAGTTTGGGGACTAGGCCAAGAGACCCAGTACTTC.

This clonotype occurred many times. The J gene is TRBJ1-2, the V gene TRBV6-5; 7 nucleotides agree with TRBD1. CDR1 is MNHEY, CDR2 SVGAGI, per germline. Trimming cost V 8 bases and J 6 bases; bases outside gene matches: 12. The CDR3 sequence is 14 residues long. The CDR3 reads CASAVQGGSHGYTF. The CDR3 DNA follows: TGTGCCAGCGCAGTGCAGGGGGGGAGTCATGGCTACACCTTC.

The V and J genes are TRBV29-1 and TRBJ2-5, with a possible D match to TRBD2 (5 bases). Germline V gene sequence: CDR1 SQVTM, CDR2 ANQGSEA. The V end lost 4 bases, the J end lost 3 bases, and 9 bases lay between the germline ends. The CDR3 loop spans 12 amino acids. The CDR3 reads CSVGPGEETQYF. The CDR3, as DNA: TGCAGCGTTGGTCCCGGGGAAGAGACCCAGTACTTC.

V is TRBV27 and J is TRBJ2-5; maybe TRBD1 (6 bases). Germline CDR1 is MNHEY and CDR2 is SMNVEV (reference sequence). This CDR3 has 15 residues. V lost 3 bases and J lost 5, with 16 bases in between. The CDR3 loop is CASSFNWGLRETQYF. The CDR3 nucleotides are TGTGCCAGCAGTTTCAACTGGGGGCTCAGGGAGACCCAGTACTTC.

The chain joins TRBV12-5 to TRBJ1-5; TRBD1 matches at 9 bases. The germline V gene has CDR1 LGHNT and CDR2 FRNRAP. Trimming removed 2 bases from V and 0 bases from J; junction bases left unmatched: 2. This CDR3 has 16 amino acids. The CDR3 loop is CASGLRTGVSNQPQHF. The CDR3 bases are TGTGCTAGTGGTTTGAGGACAGGGGTTAGCAATCAGCCCCAGCATTTT.

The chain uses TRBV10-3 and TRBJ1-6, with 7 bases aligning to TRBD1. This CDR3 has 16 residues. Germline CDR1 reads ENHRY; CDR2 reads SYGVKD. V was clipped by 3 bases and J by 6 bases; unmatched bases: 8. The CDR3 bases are TGTGCCATCAGTGAACCATACCGGGACAGTAATTCACCCCTCCACTTT. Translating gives CAISEPYRDSNSPLHF.

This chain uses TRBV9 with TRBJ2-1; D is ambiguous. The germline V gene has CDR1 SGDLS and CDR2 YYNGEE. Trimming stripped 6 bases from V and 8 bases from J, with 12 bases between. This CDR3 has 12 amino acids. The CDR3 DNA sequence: TGTGCCAGCACTTCAAATAGCTATGAGCAGTTCTTC. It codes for CASTSNSYEQFF.

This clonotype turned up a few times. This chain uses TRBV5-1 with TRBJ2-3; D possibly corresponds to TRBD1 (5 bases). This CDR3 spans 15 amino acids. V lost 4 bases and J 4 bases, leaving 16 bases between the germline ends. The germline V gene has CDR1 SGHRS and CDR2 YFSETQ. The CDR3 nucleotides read TGCGCCAGCAGCCCTTTTGGGGCGAGCGCAGATACGCAGTATTTT. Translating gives CASSPFGASADTQYF.

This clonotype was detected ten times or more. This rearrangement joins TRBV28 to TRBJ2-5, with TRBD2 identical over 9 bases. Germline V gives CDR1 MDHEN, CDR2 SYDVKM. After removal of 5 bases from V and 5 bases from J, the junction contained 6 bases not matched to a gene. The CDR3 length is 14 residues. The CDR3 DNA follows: TGTGCCAGCAGTGACGCGGGAGGGTGGGAGACCCAGTACTTC. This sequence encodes CASSDAGGWETQYF.

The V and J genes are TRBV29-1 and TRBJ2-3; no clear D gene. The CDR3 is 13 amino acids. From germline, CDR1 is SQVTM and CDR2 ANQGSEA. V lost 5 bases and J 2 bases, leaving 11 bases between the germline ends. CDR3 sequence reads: CSVRQAPTDTQYF. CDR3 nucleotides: TGCAGCGTTCGTCAGGCCCCCACAGATACGCAGTATTTT.

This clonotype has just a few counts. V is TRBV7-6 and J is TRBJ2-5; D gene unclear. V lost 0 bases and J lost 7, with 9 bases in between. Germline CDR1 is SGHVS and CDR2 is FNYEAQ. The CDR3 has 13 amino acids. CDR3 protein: CASSLAVVGTQYF. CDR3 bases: TGTGCCAGCAGCTTAGCGGTGGTTGGGACCCAGTACTTC.

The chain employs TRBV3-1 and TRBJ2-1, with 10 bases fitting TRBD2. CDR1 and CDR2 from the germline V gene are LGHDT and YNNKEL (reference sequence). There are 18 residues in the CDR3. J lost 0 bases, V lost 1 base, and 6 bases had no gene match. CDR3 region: CASSQALAGVSSYNEQFF. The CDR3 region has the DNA TGTGCCAGCAGCCAAGCTCTAGCGGGGGTGAGCTCCTACAATGAGCAGTTCTTC.

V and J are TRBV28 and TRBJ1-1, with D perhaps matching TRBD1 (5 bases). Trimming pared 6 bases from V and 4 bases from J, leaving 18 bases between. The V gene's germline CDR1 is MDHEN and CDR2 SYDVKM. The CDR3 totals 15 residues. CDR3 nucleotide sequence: TGTGCCAGCAGGGATCGTGGGGGGGTATTCACTGAAGCTTTCTTT. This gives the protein CASRDRGGVFTEAFF. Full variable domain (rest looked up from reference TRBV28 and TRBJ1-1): DVKVTQSSRYLVKRTGEKVFLECVQDMDHENMFWYRQDPGLGLRLIYFSYDVKMKEKGDIPEGYSVSREKKERFSLILESASTNQTSMYLCASRDRGGVFTEAFFGQGTRLTVV.

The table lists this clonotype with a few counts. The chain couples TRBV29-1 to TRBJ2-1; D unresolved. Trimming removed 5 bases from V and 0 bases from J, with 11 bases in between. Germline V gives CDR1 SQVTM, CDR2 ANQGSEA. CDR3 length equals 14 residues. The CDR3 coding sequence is TGCAGCGTTCAAAGCGTCAGCTCCTACAATGAGCAGTTCTTC. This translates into CSVQSVSSYNEQFF.

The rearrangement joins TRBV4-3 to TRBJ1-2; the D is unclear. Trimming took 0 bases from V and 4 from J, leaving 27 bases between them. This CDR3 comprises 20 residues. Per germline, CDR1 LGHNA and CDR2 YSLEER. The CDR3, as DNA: TGCGCCAGCAGCCAAGAGTACGCGACCCCCCGGGCCCAAACCTCCTATGGCTACACCTTC. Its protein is CASSQEYATPRAQTSYGYTF.

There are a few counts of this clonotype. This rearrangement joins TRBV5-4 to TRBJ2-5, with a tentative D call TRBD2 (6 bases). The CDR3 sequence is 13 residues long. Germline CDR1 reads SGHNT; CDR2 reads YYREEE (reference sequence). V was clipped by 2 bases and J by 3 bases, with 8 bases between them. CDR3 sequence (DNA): TGTGCCAGCAGCTTCGGCGGGGAAGAGACCCAGTACTTC. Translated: CASSFGGEETQYF.

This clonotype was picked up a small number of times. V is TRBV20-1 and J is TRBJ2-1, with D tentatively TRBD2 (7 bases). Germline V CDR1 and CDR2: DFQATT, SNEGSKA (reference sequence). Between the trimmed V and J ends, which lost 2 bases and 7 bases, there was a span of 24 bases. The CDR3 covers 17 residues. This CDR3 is CSARTRVKGGITNEQFF. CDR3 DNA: TGCAGTGCTAGAACGCGAGTTAAGGGGGGGATAACGAATGAGCAGTTCTTC.

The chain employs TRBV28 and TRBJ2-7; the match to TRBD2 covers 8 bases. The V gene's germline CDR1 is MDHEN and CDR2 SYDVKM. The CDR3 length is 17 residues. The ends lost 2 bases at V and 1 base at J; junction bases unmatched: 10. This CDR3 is CASSLRGGLGLSYEQYV. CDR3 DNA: TGTGCCAGCAGTTTACGGGGGGGCCTGGGTCTGTCCTACGAGCAGTACGTC.

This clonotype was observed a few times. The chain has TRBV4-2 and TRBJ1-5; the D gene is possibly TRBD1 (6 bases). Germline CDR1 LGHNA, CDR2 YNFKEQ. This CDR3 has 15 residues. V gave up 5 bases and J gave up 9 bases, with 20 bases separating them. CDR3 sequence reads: CASSFRKGVIRPQHF. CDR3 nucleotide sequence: TGTGCCAGCAGCTTCCGGAAGGGGGTTATCCGGCCCCAGCATTTT.

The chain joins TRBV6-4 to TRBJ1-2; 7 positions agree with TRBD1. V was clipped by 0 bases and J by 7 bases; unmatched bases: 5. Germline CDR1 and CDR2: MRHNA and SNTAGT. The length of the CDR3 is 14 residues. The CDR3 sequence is CASSDSEGAGGYTF. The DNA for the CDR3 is TGTGCCAGCAGTGACTCGGAGGGGGCCGGTGGCTACACCTTC.